The clone carrying this T cell receptor (beta chain) was counted only a few times. Its antigen is currently unknown. The donors, all of them Caucasian adults, lived in Nashville, Tennessee. Trimming shortened V by 7 bases and J by 3 bases, and 6 bases separated the two germline ends. The V gene's germline CDR1 is MNHEY and CDR2 SVGAGI. The CDR3 extends over 11 amino acids. The data were produced by immunoSEQ multiplex PCR, yet TCRdb's version contains in-frame clones alone and is incomplete. The sample has roughly 2.5 million clones, around 90% seen once. These data are taken from a study of shared clonotypes between healthy human individuals. About the study: Per donor, CD8 memory used one plate, CD8 naive used two, CD4 memory used three and CD4 naive used three. Study conclusions and caveats: Naive CD4 clonotype sharing across four donors was about 5%.

The chain employs TRBV6-5 and TRBJ1-1; D unclear. The TCR was taken from a man younger than 35 in good health. Material for sequencing was naive CD4+ T cells sorted from blood. The sample's subset: CD45RA+ positively selected. The CDR3 DNA follows: TGTGCCAGCATCGGGTACACTGAAGCTTTCTTT. Translated: CASIGYTEAFF.